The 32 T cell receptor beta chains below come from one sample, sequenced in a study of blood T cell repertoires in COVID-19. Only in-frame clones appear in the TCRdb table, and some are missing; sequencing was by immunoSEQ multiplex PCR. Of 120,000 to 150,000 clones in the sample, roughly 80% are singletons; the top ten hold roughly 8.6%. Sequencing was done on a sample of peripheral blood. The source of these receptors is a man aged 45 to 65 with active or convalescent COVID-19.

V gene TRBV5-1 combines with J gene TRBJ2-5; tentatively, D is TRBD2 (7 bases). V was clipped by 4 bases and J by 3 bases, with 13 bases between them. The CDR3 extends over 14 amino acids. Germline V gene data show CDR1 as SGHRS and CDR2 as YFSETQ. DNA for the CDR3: TGCGCCAGCAGCCCGAGGGGGGGAGAAGAGACCCAGTACTTC. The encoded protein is CASSPRGGEETQYF. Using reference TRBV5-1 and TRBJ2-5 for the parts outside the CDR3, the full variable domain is KAGVTQTPRYLIKTRGQQVTLSCSPISGHRSVSWYQQTPGQGLQFLFEYFSETQRNKGNFPGRFSGRQFSNSRSEMNVSTLELGDSALYLCASSPRGGEETQYFGPGTRLLVL.

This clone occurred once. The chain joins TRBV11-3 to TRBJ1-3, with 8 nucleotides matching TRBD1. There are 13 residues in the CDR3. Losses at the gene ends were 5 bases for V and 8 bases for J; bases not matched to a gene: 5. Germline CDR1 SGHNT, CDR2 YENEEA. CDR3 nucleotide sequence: TGTGCCAGCAGCCCGGACAGGGAAGACACCATATATTTT. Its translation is CASSPDREDTIYF.

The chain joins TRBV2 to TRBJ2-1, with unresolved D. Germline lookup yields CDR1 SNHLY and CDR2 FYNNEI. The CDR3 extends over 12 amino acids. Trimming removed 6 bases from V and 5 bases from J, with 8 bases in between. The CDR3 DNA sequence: TGTGCCAGCAGCGCTACAGACAATGAGCAGTTCTTC. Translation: CASSATDNEQFF. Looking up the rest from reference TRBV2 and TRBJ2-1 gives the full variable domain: EPEVTQTPSHQVTQMGQEVILRCVPISNHLYFYWYRQILGQKVEFLVSFYNNEISEKSEIFDDQFSVERPDGSNFTLKIRSTKLEDSAMYFCASSATDNEQFFGPGTRLTVL.

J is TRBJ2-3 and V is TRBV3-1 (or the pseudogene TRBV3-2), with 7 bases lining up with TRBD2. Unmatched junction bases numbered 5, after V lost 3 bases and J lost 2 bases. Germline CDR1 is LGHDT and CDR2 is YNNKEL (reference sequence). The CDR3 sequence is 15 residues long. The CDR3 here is CASSQRAGITDTQYF. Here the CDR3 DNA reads TGTGCCAGCAGCCAGAGAGCGGGGATCACAGATACGCAGTATTTT.

This CDR3 reads CASSGPGLAGAETQYF. CDR3 DNA: TGTGCCAGCAGTGGACCGGGACTAGCGGGAGCAGAGACCCAGTACTTC. This rearrangement joins TRBV28 to TRBJ2-5; 14 bases match TRBD2. Germline values: CDR1 MDHEN, CDR2 SYDVKM. Trimming took 5 bases from V and 4 from J; bases not matched to a gene: 6. The CDR3 contains 16 residues.

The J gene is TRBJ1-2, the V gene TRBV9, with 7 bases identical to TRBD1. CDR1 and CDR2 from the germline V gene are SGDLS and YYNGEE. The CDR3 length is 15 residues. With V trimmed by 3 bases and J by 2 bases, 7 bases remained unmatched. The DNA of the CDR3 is TGTGCCAGCAGCGCTACAGGGGTAAGGAACTATGGCTACACCTTC. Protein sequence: CASSATGVRNYGYTF.

CDR3: CASSSPDRGRDQPQHF. In DNA, the CDR3 is TGTGCCAGCAGCTCACCGGACAGGGGGCGCGATCAGCCCCAGCATTTT. The J gene is TRBJ1-5, the V gene TRBV7-8; 11 bases are shared with TRBD1. The V segment lost 4 bases and the J segment 5 bases; nucleotides outside the gene matches: 7. Looked up from germline, CDR1 is SGHVS and CDR2 is FQNEAQ. This CDR3 is built from 16 residues.

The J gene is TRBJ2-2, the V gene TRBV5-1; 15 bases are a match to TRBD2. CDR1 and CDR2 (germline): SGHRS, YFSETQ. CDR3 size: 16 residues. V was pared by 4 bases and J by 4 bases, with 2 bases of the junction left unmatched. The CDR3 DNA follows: TGCGCCAGCAGCCCGGGACTAGCGGGGGGCACCGGGGAGCTGTTTTTT. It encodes CASSPGLAGGTGELFF.

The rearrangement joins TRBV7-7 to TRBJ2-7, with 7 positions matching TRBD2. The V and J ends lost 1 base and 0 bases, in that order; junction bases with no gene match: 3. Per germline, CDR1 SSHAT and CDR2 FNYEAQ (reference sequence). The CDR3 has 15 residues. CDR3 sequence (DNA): TGTGCCAGCAGCTTAGAGGCGGGAGCCTCCTACGAGCAGTACTTC. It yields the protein CASSLEAGASYEQYF.

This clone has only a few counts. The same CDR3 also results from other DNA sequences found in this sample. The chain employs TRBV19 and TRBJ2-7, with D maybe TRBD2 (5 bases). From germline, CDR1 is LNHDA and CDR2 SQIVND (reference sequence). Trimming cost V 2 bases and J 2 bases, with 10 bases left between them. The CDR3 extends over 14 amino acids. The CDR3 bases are TGTGCCAGTAGTATAAATCGGGATGCCTACGAGCAGTACTTC. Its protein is CASSINRDAYEQYF.

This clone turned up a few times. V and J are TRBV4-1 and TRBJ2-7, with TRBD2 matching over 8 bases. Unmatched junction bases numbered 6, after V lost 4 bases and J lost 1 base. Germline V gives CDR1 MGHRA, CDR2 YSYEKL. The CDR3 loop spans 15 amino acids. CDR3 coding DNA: TGCGCCAGCAGCCCGCGGGCTAGCGGGTCCTACGAGCAGTACTTC. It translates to CASSPRASGSYEQYF.

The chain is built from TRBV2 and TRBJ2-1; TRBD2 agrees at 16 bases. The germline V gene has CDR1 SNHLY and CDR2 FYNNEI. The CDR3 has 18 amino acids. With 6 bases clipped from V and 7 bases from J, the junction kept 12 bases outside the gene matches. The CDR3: CASSAGTGTSGRENEQFF. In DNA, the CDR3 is TGTGCCAGCAGCGCCGGGACAGGGACTAGCGGGAGGGAGAATGAGCAGTTCTTC.

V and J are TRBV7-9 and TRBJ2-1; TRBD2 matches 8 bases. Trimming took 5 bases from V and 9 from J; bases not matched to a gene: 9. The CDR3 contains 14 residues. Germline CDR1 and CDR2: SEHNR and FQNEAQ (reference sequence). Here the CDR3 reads CASSPGPGGTEQFF. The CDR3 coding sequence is TGTGCCAGCAGCCCCGGCCCGGGGGGGACTGAGCAGTTCTTC.

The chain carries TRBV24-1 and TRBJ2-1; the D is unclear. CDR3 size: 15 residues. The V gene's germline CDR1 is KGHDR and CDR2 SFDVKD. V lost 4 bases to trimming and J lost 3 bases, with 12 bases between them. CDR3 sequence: CATSDLPHRYNEQFF. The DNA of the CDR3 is TGTGCCACCAGTGACCTCCCACACCGCTACAATGAGCAGTTCTTC.

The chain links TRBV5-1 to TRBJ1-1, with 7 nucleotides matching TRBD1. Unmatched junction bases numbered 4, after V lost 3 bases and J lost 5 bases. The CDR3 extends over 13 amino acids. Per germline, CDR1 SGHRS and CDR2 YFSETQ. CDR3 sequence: CASSSDRETEAFF. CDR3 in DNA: TGCGCCAGCAGCTCTGACAGGGAGACTGAAGCTTTCTTT.

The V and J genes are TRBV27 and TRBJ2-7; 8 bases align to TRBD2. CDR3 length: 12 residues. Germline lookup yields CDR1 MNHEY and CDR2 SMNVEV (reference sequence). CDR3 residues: CGTGLGAYEQYF. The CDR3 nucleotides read TGTGGGACGGGACTAGGTGCCTACGAGCAGTACTTC.

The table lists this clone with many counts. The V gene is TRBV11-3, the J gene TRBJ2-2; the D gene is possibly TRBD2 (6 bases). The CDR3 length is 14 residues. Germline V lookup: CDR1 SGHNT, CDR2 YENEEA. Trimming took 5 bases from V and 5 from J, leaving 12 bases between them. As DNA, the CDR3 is TGTGCCAGCAGCAGGAGGCGGGGTACCGGGGAGCTGTTTTTT. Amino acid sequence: CASSRRRGTGELFF.

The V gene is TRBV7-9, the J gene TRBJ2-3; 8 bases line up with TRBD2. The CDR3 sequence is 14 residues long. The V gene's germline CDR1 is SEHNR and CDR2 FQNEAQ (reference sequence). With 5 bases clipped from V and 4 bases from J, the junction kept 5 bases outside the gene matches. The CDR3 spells CASSPGLAADTQYF. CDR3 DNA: TGTGCCAGCAGCCCCGGACTAGCTGCAGATACGCAGTATTTT. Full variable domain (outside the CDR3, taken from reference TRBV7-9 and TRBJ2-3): DTGVSQNPRHKITKRGQNVTFRCDPISEHNRLYWYRQTLGQGPEFLTYFQNEAQLEKSRLLSDRFSAERPKGSFSTLEIQRTEQGDSAMYLCASSPGLAADTQYFGPGTRLTVL.

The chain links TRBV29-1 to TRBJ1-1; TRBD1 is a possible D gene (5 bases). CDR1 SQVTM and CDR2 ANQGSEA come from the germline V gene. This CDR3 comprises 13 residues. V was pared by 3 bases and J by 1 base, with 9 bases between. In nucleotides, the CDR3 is TGCAGCGTTGATCAGGGTTGGAACACTGAAGCTTTCTTT. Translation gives CSVDQGWNTEAFF.

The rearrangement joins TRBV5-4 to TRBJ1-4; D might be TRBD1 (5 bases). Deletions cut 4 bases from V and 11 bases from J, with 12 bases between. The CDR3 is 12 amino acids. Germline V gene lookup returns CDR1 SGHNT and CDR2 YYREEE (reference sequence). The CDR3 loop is CASSGAGNKLFF. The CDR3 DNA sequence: TGTGCCAGCAGCGGGGCAGGGAATAAACTGTTTTTT.

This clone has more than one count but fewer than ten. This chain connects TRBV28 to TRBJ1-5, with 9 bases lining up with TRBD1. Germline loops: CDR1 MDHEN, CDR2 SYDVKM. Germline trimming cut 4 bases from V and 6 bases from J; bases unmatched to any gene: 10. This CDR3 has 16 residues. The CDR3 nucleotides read TGTGCCAGCAGTTCATGGACAGGGGCGCAAGGTCAGCCCCAGCATTTT. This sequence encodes CASSSWTGAQGQPQHF.

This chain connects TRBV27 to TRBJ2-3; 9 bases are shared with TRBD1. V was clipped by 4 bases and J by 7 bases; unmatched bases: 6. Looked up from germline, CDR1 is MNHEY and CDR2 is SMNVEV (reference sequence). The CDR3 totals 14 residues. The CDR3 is CASSSVTGGNTQYF. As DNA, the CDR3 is TGTGCCAGCAGTTCGGTGACAGGGGGGAATACGCAGTATTTT.

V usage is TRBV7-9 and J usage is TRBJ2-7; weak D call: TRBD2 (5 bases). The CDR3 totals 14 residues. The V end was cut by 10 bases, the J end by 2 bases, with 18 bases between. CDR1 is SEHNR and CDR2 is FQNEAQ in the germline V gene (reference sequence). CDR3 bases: TGTGCCACACTAGAAGCGGAGCCCGCCTACGAGCAGTACTTC. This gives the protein CATLEAEPAYEQYF.

CDR3 bases: TGTGCCAGCAGTGACGAGACAGGAGGGCTAGCGGGGGCCACAGATACGCAGTATTTT. It is translated as CASSDETGGLAGATDTQYF. The V and J genes are TRBV2 and TRBJ2-3, with TRBD2 matching over 10 bases. The CDR3 extends over 19 amino acids. The J segment lost 2 bases and the V segment lost 3 bases, leaving 14 bases of the junction unmatched. Per germline, CDR1 SNHLY and CDR2 FYNNEI.

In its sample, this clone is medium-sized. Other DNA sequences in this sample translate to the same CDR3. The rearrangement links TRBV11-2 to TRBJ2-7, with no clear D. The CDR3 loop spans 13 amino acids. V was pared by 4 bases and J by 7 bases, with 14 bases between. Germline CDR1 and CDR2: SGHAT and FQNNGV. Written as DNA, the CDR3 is TGTGCCAGCAGCTCACAAGGCCCCGGGGAGCAGTACTTC. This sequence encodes CASSSQGPGEQYF.

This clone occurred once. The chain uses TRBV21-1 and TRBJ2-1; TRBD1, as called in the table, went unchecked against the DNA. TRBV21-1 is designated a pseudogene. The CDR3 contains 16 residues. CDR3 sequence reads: CASTTGQGKAVNEQFF. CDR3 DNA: TGTGCCAGCACCACAGGACAGGGGAAGGCGGTGAATGAGCAGTTCTTC.

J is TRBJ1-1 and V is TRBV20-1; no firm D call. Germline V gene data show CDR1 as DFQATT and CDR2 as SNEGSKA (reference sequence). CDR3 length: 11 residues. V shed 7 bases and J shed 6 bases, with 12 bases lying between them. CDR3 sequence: CSGRRWAEAFF. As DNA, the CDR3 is TGCAGTGGGAGGAGGTGGGCTGAAGCTTTCTTT.

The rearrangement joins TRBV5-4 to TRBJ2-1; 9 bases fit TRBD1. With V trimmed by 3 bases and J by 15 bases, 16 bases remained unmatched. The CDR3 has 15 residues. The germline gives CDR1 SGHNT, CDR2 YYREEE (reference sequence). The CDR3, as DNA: TGTGCCAGCAGCTACCGACAGGGGGGTCGAGACCTGTGGTTCTTC. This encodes CASSYRQGGRDLWFF.

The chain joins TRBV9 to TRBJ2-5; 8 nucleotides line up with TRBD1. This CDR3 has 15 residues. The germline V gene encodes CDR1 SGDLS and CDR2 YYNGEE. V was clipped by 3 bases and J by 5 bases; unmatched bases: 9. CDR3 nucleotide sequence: TGTGCCAGCAGCGACGGACAGGGAACGGGCGAGACCCAGTACTTC. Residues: CASSDGQGTGETQYF.

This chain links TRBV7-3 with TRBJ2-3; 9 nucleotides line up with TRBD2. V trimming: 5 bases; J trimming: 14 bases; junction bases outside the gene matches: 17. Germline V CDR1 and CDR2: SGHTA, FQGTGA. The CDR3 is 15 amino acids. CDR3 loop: CASSPEGLAGARWYF. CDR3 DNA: TGTGCCAGCAGCCCAGAGGGATTAGCGGGAGCGCGGTGGTATTTT. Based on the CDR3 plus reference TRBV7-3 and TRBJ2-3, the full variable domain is GAGVSQTPSNKVTEKGKYVELRCDPISGHTALYWYRQSLGQGPEFLIYFQGTGAADDSGLPNDRFFAVRPEGSVSTLKIQRTERGDSAVYLCASSPEGLAGARWYFGPGTRLTVL.

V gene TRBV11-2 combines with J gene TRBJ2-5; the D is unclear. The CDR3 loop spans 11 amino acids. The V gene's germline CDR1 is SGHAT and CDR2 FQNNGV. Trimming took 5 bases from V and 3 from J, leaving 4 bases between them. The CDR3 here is CASSLKETQYF. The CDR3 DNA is TGTGCCAGCAGCCTTAAAGAGACCCAGTACTTC.

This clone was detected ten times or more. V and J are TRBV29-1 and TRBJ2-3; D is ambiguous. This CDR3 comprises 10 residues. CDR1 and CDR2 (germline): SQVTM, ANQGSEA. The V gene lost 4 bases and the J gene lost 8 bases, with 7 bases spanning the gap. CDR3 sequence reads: CSVGGGTQYF. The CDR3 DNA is TGCAGCGTTGGAGGTGGTACGCAGTATTTT.